The subject of this entry is one T cell receptor (delta chain). Its antigen is undetermined. This sample stems from a study of Vδ1+ human thymocytes. Study-level findings and limits: Highly polyclonal TRG and TRD repertoires with Gaussian CDR3 length distributions appeared in thymus. Unexpected Vdelta2 sequences could cause misinterpretation of bulk repertoire data. TRG sequences recurred across donors, whereas TRD sequences stayed essentially private. Around a fifth of thymic delta-chain sequences were Vdelta2, with few Vdelta3, unlike blood Vdelta1+ controls.

Extracted RNA was reverse transcribed into cDNA. CDR3 amplicons came from multiplex PCR with pooled V-gene forward and constant-region reverse primers. TCRdb re-analyzed the multiplex PCR reads via CATT. The table records more than 50,000 delta-chain clones, roughly 16% of them present only once. Sorted Vdelta1+ thymocytes were about 98% to 99.6% pure. The ends lost 4 bases at V and 3 bases at J; junction bases unmatched: 15. This CDR3 contains 19 residues. Germline V gene sequence: CDR1 TSWWSYY, CDR2 QGS. The origin of this receptor is a girl under three years old who had congenital heart surgery. The sample comprised Vdelta1+ gamma-delta thymocytes from the thymus. Subset meaning: FACS-sorted CD3+ TCRalphabeta- TCRVdelta1+ TCRVdelta2- thymocytes. The rearrangement uses TRDV1 and TRDJ1; 12 bases align to TRDD3. CDR3 in amino acids: CALGGGPKLGDTRSDKLIF. CDR3 nucleotides: TGTGCTCTTGGGGGAGGTCCCAAGCTGGGGGATACGCGATCCGATAAACTCATCTTT.